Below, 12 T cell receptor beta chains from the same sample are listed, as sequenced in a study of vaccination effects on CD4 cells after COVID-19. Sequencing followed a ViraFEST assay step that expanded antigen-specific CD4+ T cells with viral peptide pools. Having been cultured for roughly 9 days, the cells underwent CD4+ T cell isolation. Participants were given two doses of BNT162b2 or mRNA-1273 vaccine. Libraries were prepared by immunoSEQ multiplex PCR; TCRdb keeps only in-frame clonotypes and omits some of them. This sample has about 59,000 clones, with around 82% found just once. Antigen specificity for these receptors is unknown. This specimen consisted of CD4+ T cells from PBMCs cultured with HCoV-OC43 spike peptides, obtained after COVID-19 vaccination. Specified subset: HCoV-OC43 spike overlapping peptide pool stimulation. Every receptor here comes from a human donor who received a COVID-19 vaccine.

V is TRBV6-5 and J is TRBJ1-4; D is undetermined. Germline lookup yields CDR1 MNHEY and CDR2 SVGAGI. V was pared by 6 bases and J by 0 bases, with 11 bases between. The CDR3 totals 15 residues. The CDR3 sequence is CASRIDWSTNEKLFF. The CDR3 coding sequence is TGTGCCAGCAGAATAGACTGGTCAACTAATGAAAAACTGTTTTTT.

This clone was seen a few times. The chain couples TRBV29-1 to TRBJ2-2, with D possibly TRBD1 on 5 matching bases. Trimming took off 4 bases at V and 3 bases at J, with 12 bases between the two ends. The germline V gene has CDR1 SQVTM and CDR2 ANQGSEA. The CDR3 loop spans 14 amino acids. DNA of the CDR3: TGCAGCGTTGGGCAGGGAATGGACACCGGGGAGCTGTTTTTT. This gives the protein CSVGQGMDTGELFF.

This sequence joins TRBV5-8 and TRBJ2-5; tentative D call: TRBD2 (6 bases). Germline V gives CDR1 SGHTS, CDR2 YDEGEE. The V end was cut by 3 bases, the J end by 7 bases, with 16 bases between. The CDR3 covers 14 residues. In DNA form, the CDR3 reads TGTGCCAGCAGCTCCCTACTACGGGGGTTGACCCAGTACTTC. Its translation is CASSSLLRGLTQYF.

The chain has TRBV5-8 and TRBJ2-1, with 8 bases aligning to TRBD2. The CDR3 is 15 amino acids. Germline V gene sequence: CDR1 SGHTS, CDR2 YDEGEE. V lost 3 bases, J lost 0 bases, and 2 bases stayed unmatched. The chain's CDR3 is CASSSSGSSYNEQFF. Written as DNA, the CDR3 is TGTGCCAGCAGCTCGAGCGGGAGCTCCTACAATGAGCAGTTCTTC.

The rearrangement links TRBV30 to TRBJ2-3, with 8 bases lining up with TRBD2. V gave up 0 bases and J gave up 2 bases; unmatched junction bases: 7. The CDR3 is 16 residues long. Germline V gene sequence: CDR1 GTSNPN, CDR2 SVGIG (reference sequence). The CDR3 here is CAWSVSAGGLTDTQYF. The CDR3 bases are TGTGCCTGGAGTGTATCGGCGGGGGGACTCACAGATACGCAGTATTTT.

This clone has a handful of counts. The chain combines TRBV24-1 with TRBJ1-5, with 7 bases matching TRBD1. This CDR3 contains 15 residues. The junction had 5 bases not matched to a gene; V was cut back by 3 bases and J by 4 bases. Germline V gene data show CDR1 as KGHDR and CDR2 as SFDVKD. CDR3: CATSDPGQTNQPQHF. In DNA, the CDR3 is TGTGCCACCAGTGATCCGGGACAGACTAATCAGCCCCAGCATTTT.

CDR3 in DNA: TGCGCCAGCAGCTCGGACGGGTTTCGGCCCCAGCATTTT. This codes for CASSSDGFRPQHF. The chain links TRBV5-1 to TRBJ1-5; D remains ambiguous. This CDR3 is built from 13 residues. The V and J ends lost 3 bases and 9 bases respectively, with 13 bases between them. Germline V CDR1 and CDR2: SGHRS, YFSETQ.

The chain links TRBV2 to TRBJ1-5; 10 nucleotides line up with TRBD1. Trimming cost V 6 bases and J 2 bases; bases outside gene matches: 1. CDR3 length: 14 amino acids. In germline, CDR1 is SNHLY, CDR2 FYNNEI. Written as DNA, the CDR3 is TGTGCCAGCAGCGGGACAGGGGGCAATCAGCCCCAGCATTTT. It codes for CASSGTGGNQPQHF.

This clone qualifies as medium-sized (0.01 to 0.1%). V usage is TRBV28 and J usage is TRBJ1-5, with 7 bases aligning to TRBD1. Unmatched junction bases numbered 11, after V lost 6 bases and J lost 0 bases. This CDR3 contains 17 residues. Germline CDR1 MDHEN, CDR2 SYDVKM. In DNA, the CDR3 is TGTGCCAGCAGGGGGGGGGACAGCAGAAATAGCAATCAGCCCCAGCATTTT. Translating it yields CASRGGDSRNSNQPQHF. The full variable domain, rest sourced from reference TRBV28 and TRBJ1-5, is DVKVTQSSRYLVKRTGEKVFLECVQDMDHENMFWYRQDPGLGLRLIYFSYDVKMKEKGDIPEGYSVSREKKERFSLILESASTNQTSMYLCASRGGDSRNSNQPQHFGDGTRLSIL.

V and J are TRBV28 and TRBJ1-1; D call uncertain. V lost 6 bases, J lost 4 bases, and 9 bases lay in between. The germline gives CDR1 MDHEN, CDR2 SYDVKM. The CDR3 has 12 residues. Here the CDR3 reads CASRGLGTEAFF. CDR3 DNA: TGTGCCAGCAGGGGGTTGGGCACTGAAGCTTTCTTT.

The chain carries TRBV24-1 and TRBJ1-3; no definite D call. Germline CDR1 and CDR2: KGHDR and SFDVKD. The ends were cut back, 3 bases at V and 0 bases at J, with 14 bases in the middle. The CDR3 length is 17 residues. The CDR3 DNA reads TGTGCCACCAGTGATCCGCCCGGTGAGGGCTCTGGAAACACCATATATTTT. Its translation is CATSDPPGEGSGNTIYF.

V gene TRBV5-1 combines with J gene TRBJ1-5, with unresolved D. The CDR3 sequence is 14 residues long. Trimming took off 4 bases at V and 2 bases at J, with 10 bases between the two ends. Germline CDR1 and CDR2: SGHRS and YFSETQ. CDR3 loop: CASSPSLGNQPQHF. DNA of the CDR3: TGCGCCAGCAGCCCCTCGCTCGGCAATCAGCCCCAGCATTTT.